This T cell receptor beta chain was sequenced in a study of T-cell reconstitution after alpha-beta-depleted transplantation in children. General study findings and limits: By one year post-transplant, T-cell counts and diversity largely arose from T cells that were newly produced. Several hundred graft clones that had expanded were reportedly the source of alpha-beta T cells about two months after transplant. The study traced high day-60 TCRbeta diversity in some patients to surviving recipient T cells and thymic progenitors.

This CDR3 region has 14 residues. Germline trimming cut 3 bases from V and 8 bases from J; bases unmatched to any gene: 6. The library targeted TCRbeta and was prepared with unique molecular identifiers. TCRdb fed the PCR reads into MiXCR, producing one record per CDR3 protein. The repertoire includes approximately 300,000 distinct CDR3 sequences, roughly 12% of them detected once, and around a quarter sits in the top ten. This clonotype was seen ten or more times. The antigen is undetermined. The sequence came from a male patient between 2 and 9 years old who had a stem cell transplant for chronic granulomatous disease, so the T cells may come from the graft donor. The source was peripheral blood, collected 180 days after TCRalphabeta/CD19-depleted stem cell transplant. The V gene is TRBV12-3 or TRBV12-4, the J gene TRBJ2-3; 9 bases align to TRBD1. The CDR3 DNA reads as TGTGCCAGCAGTTTCGGGACAGGGATTGGTACGCAGTATTTT. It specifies CASSFGTGIGTQYF.